One sample yielded the 5 T cell receptor beta chains listed below, sequenced in a study of human versus mouse CDR3 diversity and MHC coevolution. This table comes from immunoSEQ multiplex PCR, and its TCRdb copy is limited to in-frame clones, with some not included. Counted here are some 60,000 clones, approximately 94% occurring once; the ten biggest clones make up about 20%. Material: naive CD4+ T cells from blood. Regarding subset: CD45RO-negative CD62L-positive naive CD4 T cells. The receptors stem from a person in their sixties in good health.

Comments on this clone: This specimen includes other DNA sequences encoding the same CDR3. The chain employs TRBV5-6 and TRBJ2-7, with 11 bases identical to TRBD2. Germline CDR1 SGHDT, CDR2 YYEEEE. Germline trimming cut 4 bases from V and 4 bases from J; bases unmatched to any gene: 7. CDR3 length equals 15 residues. CDR3 bases: TGTGCCAGCAGCCGACCGGGACTAGCGGAGTACGAGCAGTACTTC. Translating gives CASSRPGLAEYEQYF.

This sequence joins TRBV11-2 and TRBJ1-3; the D is unclear. Trimming took off 0 bases at V and 2 bases at J, with 8 bases between the two ends. Germline assignment: CDR1 SGHAT and CDR2 FQNNGV. The CDR3 covers 15 residues. CDR3 nucleotide sequence: TGTGCCAGCAGCTTAGATTACCGGGCTGGAAACACCATATATTTT. Protein: CASSLDYRAGNTIYF.

This clone was seen a few times. The CDR3 is CATARDRDSYEQYF. DNA of the CDR3: TGTGCCACGGCCCGGGACAGGGACTCCTACGAGCAGTACTTC. V gene TRBV10-3 combines with J gene TRBJ2-7; 9 nucleotides match TRBD1. The germline gives CDR1 ENHRY, CDR2 SYGVKD. With 10 bases clipped from V and 0 bases from J, the junction kept 7 bases outside the gene matches. This CDR3 contains 14 residues.

The V gene is TRBV5-1, the J gene TRBJ2-3; perhaps TRBD2 as D (6 bases). This CDR3 region has 14 residues. The V and J ends lost 0 bases and 7 bases respectively, with 12 bases between them. Germline V gives CDR1 SGHRS, CDR2 YFSETQ. The DNA of the CDR3 is TGCGCCAGCAGCTTGGACACCGGGGGAAATACGCAGTATTTT. It encodes CASSLDTGGNTQYF.

This rearrangement joins TRBV28 to TRBJ1-2, with TRBD1 as a possible D gene (6 bases). Germline V gene sequence: CDR1 MDHEN, CDR2 SYDVKM. This CDR3 contains 14 residues. With 7 bases removed from V and 3 bases from J, the gap between germline ends came to 15 bases. CDR3 DNA: TGTGCCAGCATGTCCGGGACACCTCACTATGGCTACACCTTC. It yields the protein CASMSGTPHYGYTF.